Listed here are 18 T cell receptor beta chains from one sample, sequenced in a study of blood T cell repertoires in COVID-19. Some clones are missing from TCRdb's copy, which holds only in-frame ones; the method was immunoSEQ multiplex PCR. Of around 300,000 clones in the sample, approximately 88% were seen once. Sequenced sample: peripheral blood. The receptors shown here come from a woman in her 40s who had recovered from COVID-19.

This clone showed up just once. This rearrangement joins TRBV7-9 to TRBJ1-2; TRBD1 matches 9 bases. V was pared by 4 bases and J by 4 bases, with 4 bases of the junction left unmatched. Per germline, CDR1 SEHNR and CDR2 FQNEAQ (reference sequence). The CDR3 runs 14 residues. CDR3 sequence (DNA): TGTGCCAGCAGCTCGGGACAGGGCACCTATGGCTACACCTTC. Protein sequence: CASSSGQGTYGYTF.

The rearrangement links TRBV24-1 to TRBJ2-1; D is unresolved. Germline V gene sequence: CDR1 KGHDR, CDR2 SFDVKD. CDR3 length: 13 amino acids. V was clipped by 3 bases and J by 5 bases, with 7 bases between them. CDR3 protein: CATSDPTNNEQFF. CDR3 sequence (DNA): TGTGCCACCAGTGATCCCACAAACAATGAGCAGTTCTTC.

V and J are TRBV30 and TRBJ2-1; TRBD2 matches 10 bases. The CDR3 is 14 amino acids. Germline CDR1 is GTSNPN and CDR2 is SVGIG (reference sequence). The J segment lost 4 bases and the V segment lost 8 bases, leaving 8 bases of the junction unmatched. The CDR3 loop is CAAGRTSGYNEQFF. CDR3 bases: TGTGCCGCAGGACGGACTAGCGGATACAATGAGCAGTTCTTC. Based on the CDR3 plus reference TRBV30 and TRBJ2-1, the full variable domain is SQTIHQWPATLVQPVGSPLSLECTVEGTSNPNLYWYRQAAGRGLQLLFYSVGIGQISSEVPQNLSASRPQDRQFILSSKKLLLSDSGFYLCAAGRTSGYNEQFFGPGTRLTVL.

The chain joins TRBV7-9 to TRBJ2-4; a possible D gene is TRBD2 (5 bases). This CDR3 is 16 amino acids long. Germline V gene lookup returns CDR1 SEHNR and CDR2 FQNEAQ (reference sequence). Deletions cut 5 bases from V and 0 bases from J, with 14 bases between. DNA of the CDR3: TGTGCCAGCAGCCAATCCGGGGTGATAGCCAAAAACATTCAGTACTTC. As protein: CASSQSGVIAKNIQYF. The full variable domain, rest sourced from reference TRBV7-9 and TRBJ2-4, is DTGVSQNPRHKITKRGQNVTFRCDPISEHNRLYWYRQTLGQGPEFLTYFQNEAQLEKSRLLSDRFSAERPKGSFSTLEIQRTEQGDSAMYLCASSQSGVIAKNIQYFGAGTRLSVL.

The chain is built from TRBV19 and TRBJ1-5, with D possibly being TRBD1 (6 bases). The germline V gene has CDR1 LNHDA and CDR2 SQIVND (reference sequence). The V end was cut by 6 bases, the J end by 1 base, with 13 bases between. The CDR3 contains 15 residues. The CDR3: CASRDQGQSNQPQHF. The CDR3 DNA reads as TGTGCCAGTAGGGACCAAGGACAGAGCAATCAGCCCCAGCATTTT.

The rearrangement uses TRBV30 and TRBJ2-5; 9 bases match TRBD1. Per the germline V gene, CDR1 is GTSNPN and CDR2 is SVGIG (reference sequence). With 5 bases clipped from V and 5 bases from J, the junction kept 9 bases outside the gene matches. This CDR3 comprises 14 residues. The CDR3 DNA reads TGTGCCTGGGGGAGGACAGGGACAGGGGAGACCCAGTACTTC. This codes for CAWGRTGTGETQYF.

This clone was recorded once. The gene calls are TRBV18 and TRBJ1-1; 7 positions match TRBD1. Germline-derived CDR1 and CDR2 are KGHSH and LQKENI. The CDR3 is made up of 14 amino acids. J lost 5 bases, V lost 1 base, and 4 bases had no gene match. The chain's CDR3 is CASSPRQGETEAFF. CDR3 nucleotides: TGTGCCAGCTCACCACGACAGGGTGAAACTGAAGCTTTCTTT.

This chain joins TRBV6-6 and TRBJ2-7; perhaps TRBD2 as D (6 bases). Looked up from germline, CDR1 is MNHNY and CDR2 is SVGAGI (reference sequence). CDR3 length equals 13 residues. Deletions cut 5 bases from V and 5 bases from J, with 13 bases between. CDR3 region: CASSRGLVDEQYF. The CDR3 coding sequence is TGTGCCAGCAGTAGGGGACTCGTGGACGAGCAGTACTTC.

This clone was counted a single time. As DNA, the CDR3 is TGTGCCTGGAGACCCTTAGCAAACAGGGACGGCTACACCTTC. It yields the protein CAWRPLANRDGYTF. The V gene is TRBV30, the J gene TRBJ1-2, with D perhaps matching TRBD1 (6 bases). Trimming took off 3 bases at V and 8 bases at J, with 19 bases between the two ends. The CDR3 is 14 amino acids. Germline CDR1 and CDR2: GTSNPN and SVGIG (reference sequence).

The chain couples TRBV9 to TRBJ2-7; a possible D gene is TRBD2 (6 bases). CDR1 SGDLS and CDR2 YYNGEE come from the germline V gene. The CDR3 consists of 15 residues. Deletions cut 0 bases from V and 3 bases from J, with 13 bases between. The CDR3 protein is CASSVGRASDYEQYF. The CDR3 DNA reads as TGTGCCAGCAGCGTAGGGAGGGCCTCGGACTACGAGCAGTACTTC.

This clone has more than one count but fewer than ten. The V gene is TRBV5-1, the J gene TRBJ2-7, with 13 bases matching TRBD2. The J segment lost 4 bases and the V segment lost 0 bases, leaving 10 bases of the junction unmatched. Per germline, CDR1 SGHRS and CDR2 YFSETQ. The CDR3 totals 18 residues. The CDR3 DNA sequence: TGCGCCAGCAGCTTGGTCCCCACTACTAGCGGGAGGGCGTACGAGCAGTACTTC. Translation: CASSLVPTTSGRAYEQYF.

The chain is built from TRBV18 and TRBJ2-1; TRBD2 is a possible D gene (6 bases). The V end was cut by 4 bases, the J end by 4 bases, with 17 bases between. The CDR3 consists of 16 residues. CDR1 is KGHSH, CDR2 LQKENI, per germline. The CDR3 spells CASSRPRDSQYNEQFF. DNA of the CDR3: TGTGCCAGCTCACGACCCCGGGACTCCCAGTACAATGAGCAGTTCTTC. Drawing the rest from reference TRBV18 and TRBJ2-1, the complete variable domain is NAGVMQNPRHLVRRRGQEARLRCSPMKGHSHVYWYRQLPEEGLKFMVYLQKENIIDESGMPKERFSAEFPKEGPSILRIQQVVRGDSAAYFCASSRPRDSQYNEQFFGPGTRLTVL.

The chain is built from TRBV28 and TRBJ2-1; D unresolved. V lost 2 bases to trimming and J lost 7 bases, with 6 bases between them. The CDR3 consists of 12 residues. Germline CDR1 MDHEN, CDR2 SYDVKM. CDR3 loop: CASSLGQNEQFF. In DNA form, the CDR3 reads TGTGCCAGCAGTTTAGGGCAGAATGAGCAGTTCTTC.

The rearrangement joins TRBV12-3 or TRBV12-4 to TRBJ2-7; no firm D call. The CDR3 has 13 amino acids. V lost 5 bases and J 6 bases, leaving 14 bases between the germline ends. The CDR3 sequence is CASSASEVGEQYF. The CDR3 nucleotides are TGTGCCAGCAGTGCGTCAGAGGTCGGCGAGCAGTACTTC.

The chain uses TRBV3-1 (or the pseudogene TRBV3-2) and TRBJ2-1; D possibly corresponds to TRBD2 (5 bases). Trimming removed 1 base at V and 2 bases at J, with 9 bases between. This CDR3 contains 15 residues. Germline V lookup: CDR1 LGHDT, CDR2 YNNKEL (reference sequence). The CDR3, as DNA: TGTGCCAGCAGCCAAGCGCAACTAGCCTACAATGAGCAGTTCTTC. It specifies CASSQAQLAYNEQFF.

This chain connects TRBV19 to TRBJ1-5; D is perhaps TRBD1 (5 bases). Germline CDR1 LNHDA, CDR2 SQIVND (reference sequence). V shed 5 bases and J shed 0 bases, with 8 bases lying between them. The CDR3 runs 14 residues. The CDR3 DNA reads TGTGCCAGTAGTGGCGGGGGTAGCAATCAGCCCCAGCATTTT. Protein product: CASSGGGSNQPQHF.

The chain uses TRBV5-5 and TRBJ2-2; possibly TRBD1 for D (5 bases). The CDR3 covers 13 residues. V was pared by 3 bases and J by 7 bases, with 10 bases between. Germline V gives CDR1 SGHKS, CDR2 YYEKEE (reference sequence). CDR3 in DNA: TGTGCCAGCAGCTCCAGGGTGAACGGGGAGCTGTTTTTT. It yields the protein CASSSRVNGELFF.

The chain couples TRBV19 to TRBJ1-6; 7 nucleotides line up with TRBD1. The CDR3 is 12 amino acids. CDR1 is LNHDA, CDR2 SQIVND, per germline (reference sequence). With 9 bases clipped from V and 9 bases from J, the junction kept 5 bases outside the gene matches. The CDR3 bases are TGTGCCAGCCGACAGGGCACTTCACCCCTCCACTTT. It translates to CASRQGTSPLHF.